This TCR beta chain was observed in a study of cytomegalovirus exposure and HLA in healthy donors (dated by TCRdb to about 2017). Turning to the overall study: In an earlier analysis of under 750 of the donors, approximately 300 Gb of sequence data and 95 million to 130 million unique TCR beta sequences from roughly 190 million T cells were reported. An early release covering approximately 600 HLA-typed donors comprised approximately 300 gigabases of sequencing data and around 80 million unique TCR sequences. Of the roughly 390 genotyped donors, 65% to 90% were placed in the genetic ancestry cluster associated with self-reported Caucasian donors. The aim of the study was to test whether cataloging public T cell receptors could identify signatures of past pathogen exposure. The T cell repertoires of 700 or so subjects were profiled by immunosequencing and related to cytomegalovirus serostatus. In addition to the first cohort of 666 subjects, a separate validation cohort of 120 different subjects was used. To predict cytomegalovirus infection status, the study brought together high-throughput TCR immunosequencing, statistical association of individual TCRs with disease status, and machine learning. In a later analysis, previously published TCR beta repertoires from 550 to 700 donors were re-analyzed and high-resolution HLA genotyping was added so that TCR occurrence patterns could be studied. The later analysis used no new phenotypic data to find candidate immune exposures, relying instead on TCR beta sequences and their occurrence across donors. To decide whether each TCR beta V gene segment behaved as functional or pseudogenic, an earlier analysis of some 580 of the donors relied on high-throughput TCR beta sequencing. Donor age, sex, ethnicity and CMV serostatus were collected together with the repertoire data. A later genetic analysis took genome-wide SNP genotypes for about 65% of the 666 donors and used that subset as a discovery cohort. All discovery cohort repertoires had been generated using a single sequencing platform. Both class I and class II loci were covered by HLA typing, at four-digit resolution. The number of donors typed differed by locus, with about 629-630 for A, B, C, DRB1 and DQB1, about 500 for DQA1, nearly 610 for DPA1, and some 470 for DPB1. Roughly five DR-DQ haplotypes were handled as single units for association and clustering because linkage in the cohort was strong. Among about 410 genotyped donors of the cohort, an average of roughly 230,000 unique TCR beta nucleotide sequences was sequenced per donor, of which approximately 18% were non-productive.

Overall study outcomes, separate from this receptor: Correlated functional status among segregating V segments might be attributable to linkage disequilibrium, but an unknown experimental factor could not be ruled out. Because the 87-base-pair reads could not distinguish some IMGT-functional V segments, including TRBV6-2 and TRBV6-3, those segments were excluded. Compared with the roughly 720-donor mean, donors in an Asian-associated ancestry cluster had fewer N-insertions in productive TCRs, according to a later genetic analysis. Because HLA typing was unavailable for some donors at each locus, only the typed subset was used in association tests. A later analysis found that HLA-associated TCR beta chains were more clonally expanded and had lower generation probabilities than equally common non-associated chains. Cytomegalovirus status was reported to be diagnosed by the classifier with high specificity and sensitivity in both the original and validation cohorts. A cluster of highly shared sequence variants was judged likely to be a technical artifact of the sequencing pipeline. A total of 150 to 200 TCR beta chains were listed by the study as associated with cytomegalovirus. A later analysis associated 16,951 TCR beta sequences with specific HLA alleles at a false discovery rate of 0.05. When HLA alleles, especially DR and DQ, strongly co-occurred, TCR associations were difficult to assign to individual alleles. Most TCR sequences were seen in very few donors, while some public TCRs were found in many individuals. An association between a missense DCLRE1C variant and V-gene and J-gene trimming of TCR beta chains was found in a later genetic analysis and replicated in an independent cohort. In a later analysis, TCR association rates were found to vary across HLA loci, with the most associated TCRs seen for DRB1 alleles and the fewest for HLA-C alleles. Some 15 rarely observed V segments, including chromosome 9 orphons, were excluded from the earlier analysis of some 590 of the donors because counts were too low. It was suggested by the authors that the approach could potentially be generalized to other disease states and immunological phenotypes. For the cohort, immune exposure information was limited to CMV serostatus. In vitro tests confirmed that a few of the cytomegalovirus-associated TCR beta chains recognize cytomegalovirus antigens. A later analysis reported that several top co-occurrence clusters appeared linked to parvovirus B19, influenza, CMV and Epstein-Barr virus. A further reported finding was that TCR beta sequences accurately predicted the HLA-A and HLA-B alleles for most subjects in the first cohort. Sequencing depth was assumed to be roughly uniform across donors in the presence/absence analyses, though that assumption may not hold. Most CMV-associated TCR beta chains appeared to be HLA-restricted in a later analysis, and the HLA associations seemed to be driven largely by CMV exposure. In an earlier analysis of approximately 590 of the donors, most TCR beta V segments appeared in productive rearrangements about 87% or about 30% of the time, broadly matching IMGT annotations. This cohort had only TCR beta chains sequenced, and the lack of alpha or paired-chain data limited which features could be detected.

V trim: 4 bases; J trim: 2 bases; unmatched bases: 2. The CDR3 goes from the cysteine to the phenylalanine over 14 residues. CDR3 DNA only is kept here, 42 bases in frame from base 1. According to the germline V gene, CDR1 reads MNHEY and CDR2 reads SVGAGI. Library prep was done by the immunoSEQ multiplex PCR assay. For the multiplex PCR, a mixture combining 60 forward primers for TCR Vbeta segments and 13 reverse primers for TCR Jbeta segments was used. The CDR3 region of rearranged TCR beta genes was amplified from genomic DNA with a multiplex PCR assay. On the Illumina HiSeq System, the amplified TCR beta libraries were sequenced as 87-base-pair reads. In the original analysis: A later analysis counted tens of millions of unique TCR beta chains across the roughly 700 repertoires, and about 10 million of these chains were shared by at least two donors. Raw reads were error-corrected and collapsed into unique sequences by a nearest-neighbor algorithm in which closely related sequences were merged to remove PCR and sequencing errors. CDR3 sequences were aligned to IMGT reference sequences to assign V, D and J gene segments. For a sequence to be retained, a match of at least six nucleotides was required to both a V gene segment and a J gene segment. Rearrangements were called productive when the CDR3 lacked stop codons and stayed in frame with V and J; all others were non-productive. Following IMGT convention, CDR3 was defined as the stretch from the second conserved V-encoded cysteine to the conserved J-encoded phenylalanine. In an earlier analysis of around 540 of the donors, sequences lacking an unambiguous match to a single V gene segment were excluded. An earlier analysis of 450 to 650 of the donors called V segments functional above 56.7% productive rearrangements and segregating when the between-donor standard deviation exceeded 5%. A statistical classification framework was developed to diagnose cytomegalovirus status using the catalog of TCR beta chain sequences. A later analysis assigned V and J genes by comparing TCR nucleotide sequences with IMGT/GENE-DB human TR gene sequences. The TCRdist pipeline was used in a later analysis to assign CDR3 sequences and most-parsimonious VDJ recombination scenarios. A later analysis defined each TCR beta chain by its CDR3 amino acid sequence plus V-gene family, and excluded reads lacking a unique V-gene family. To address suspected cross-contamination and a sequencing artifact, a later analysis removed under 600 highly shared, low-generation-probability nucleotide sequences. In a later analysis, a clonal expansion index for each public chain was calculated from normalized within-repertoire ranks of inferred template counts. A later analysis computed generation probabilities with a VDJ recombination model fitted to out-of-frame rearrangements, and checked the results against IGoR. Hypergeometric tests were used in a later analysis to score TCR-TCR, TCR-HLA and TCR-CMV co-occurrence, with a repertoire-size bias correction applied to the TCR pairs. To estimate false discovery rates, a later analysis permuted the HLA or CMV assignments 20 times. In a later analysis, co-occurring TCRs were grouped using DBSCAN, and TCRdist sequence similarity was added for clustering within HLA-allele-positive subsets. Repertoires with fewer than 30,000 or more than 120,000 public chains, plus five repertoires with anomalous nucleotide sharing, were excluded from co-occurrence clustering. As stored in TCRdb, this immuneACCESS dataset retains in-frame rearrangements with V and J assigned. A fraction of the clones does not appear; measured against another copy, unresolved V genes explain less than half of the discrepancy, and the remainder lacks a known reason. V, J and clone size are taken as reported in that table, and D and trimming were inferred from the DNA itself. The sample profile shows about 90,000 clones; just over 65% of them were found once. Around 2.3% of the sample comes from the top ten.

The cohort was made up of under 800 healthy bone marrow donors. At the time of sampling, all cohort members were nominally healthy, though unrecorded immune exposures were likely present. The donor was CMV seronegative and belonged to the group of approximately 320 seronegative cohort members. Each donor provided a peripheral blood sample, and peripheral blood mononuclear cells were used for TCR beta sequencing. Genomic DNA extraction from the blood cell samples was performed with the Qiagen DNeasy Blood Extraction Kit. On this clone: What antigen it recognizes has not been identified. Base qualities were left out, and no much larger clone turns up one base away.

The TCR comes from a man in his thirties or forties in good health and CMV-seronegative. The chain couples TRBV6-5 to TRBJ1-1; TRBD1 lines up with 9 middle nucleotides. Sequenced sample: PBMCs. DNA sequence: TGTGCCAGCAGTTGGACAGGGGTTAACACTGAAGCTTTCTTT. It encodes CASSWTGVNTEAFF.